The 13 T cell receptor beta chains below were found in one sample sequenced in a study of blood T cells in healthy people across ages. Using a J-beta primer mix together with a sample-barcoded 5' primer, a second PCR was run for roughly 7 to 12 cycles. TCRdb re-analysed the 5' RACE reads in MiXCR, keeping a single row per CDR3 protein. The sample lists around 1,500,000 distinct CDR3 sequences, roughly 30% seen once, with 7% to 9% in the top ten. The sequencing sample was made of blood. Receptors were obtained from a woman younger than 45 in good health.

Only a few counts were recorded for this clonotype. One junction end does not reproduce the germline sequence, and a read error may be involved. J is TRBJ2-1 and V is TRBV4-3, with TRBD2 matching over 7 bases. The CDR3 sequence is 13 residues long. Germline V lookup: CDR1 LGHNA, CDR2 YSLEER. The CDR3 protein is CASNQGLEIEQFF. Here the CDR3 DNA reads TGCGCCAGCAACCAAGGACTAGAGATTGAGCAGTTCTTC.

This clonotype was counted many times. CDR3 loop: CASTLVGDSYNEQFF. Here the CDR3 DNA reads TGTGCCAGCACCCTCGTGGGGGACTCCTACAATGAGCAGTTCTTC. The V call is TRBV6-6, the J call TRBJ2-1, with D perhaps given as TRBD1 or TRBD2 (5 bases each). Looked up from germline, CDR1 is MNHNY and CDR2 is SVGAGI (reference sequence). The CDR3 length is 15 residues. V lost 7 bases and J lost 0, with 13 bases in between.

The chain combines TRBV20-1 with TRBJ1-1; D is perhaps TRBD1 (5 bases). CDR1 is DFQATT, CDR2 SNEGSKA, per germline (reference sequence). The V and J ends lost 0 bases and 1 base respectively, with 12 bases between them. The CDR3 runs to 15 residues. This CDR3 is CSARDRGARNTEAFF. The CDR3 nucleotides read TGCAGTGCTAGAGATCGAGGGGCTCGGAACACTGAAGCTTTCTTT.

Details on this clonotype: Germline is not matched at one junction end, which may reflect a read error. The chain joins TRBV10-3 to TRBJ2-7, with 8 bases fitting TRBD1. The germline gives CDR1 ENHRY, CDR2 SYGVKD. The CDR3 is 12 residues long. The DNA for the CDR3 is TGTGCCAGCAGTCAGGGGGCCCACGAGCAGTACTTC. Its protein product is CASSQGAHEQYF.

This clonotype has only a few counts. CDR3 DNA: TGCGCCAGCAGCCAATTCCCCGGACTAGCGGCGCCCTACGAGCAGTACTTC. Translation: CASSQFPGLAAPYEQYF. The chain recombines TRBV4-1 with TRBJ2-7; 10 bases line up with TRBD2. Germline V gene data show CDR1 as MGHRA and CDR2 as YSYEKL. The CDR3 loop spans 17 amino acids. V dropped 2 bases and J dropped 2; count of bases not matched to a gene: 9.

This clonotype appeared a few times. The rearrangement links TRBV20-1 to TRBJ2-5, with TRBD1 matching over 9 bases. TRBJ2-7 explains the end of the DNA better; the J call may be wrong. This CDR3 comprises 14 residues. Germline assignment: CDR1 DFQATT and CDR2 SNEGSKA (reference sequence). As DNA, the CDR3 is TGCAGTGCGCCCTGGGACAGGGAAGACCACGAGCAGTACTTC. Amino acid sequence: CSAPWDREDHEQYF.

The genes are TRBV7-2 and TRBJ1-4; D may be TRBD1 (5 bases). The ends were cut back, 4 bases at V and 8 bases at J, with 17 bases in the middle. Germline V gives CDR1 SGHTA, CDR2 FQGNSA. This CDR3 comprises 15 residues. The CDR3 loop reads CASSSGGGVGEKLFF. CDR3 coding DNA: TGTGCCAGCAGCTCGGGAGGAGGGGTGGGGGAAAAACTGTTTTTT. The whole variable domain, remainder taken from reference TRBV7-2 and TRBJ1-4, is GAGVSQSPSNKVTEKGKDVELRCDPISGHTALYWYRQSLGQGLEFLIYFQGNSAPDKSGLPSDRFSAERTGGSVSTLTIQRTQQEDSAVYLCASSSGGGVGEKLFFGSGTQLSVL.

The rearrangement links TRBV18 to TRBJ2-5; the match to TRBD1 covers 9 bases. The CDR3 covers 16 residues. V shed 6 bases and J 0 bases; nucleotides not matched to a gene: 8. Per germline, CDR1 KGHSH and CDR2 LQKENI. The CDR3 here is CASSPNRGQNQETQYF. DNA for the CDR3: TGTGCCAGCTCGCCCAACAGGGGGCAAAACCAAGAGACCCAGTACTTC.

This chain joins TRBV19 and TRBJ1-5; 8 positions agree with TRBD1. The CDR3 spans 15 residues. Germline V lookup: CDR1 LNHDA, CDR2 SQIVND (reference sequence). Losses at the gene ends were 4 bases for V and 6 bases for J; bases not matched to a gene: 8. The chain's CDR3 is CASSNPGQGGQPQHF. The DNA for the CDR3 is TGTGCCAGTAGTAATCCCGGACAGGGAGGTCAGCCCCAGCATTTT.

V is TRBV29-1 and J is TRBJ2-3; 8 bases line up with TRBD1. V was pared by 7 bases and J by 4 bases, with 4 bases of the junction left unmatched. Germline CDR1 and CDR2: SQVTM and ANQGSEA. The CDR3 spans 12 residues. The CDR3 spells CSEGQGSDTQYF. CDR3 nucleotides: TGCAGCGAAGGACAGGGTTCAGATACGCAGTATTTT.

This clonotype was detected many times. The chain has TRBV4-3 and TRBJ2-5; TRBD1 or TRBD2 may be the D gene (5 bases each). The CDR3 has 15 amino acids. Trimming pared 1 base from V and 5 bases from J, leaving 14 bases between. CDR1 and CDR2 from the germline V gene are LGHNA and YSLEER. CDR3 in amino acids: CASSQGVGRDETQYF. CDR3 in DNA: TGCGCCAGCAGCCAAGGGGTGGGCAGGGACGAGACCCAGTACTTC.

The V call is TRBV20-1, the J call TRBJ2-1; TRBD2 agrees at 9 bases. Per the germline V gene, CDR1 is DFQATT and CDR2 is SNEGSKA (reference sequence). The CDR3 totals 14 residues. V lost 6 bases, J lost 12 bases, and 15 bases stayed unmatched. This CDR3 reads CSARNSGGRFGQFF. DNA of the CDR3: TGCAGTGCGCGAAATAGCGGGGGCAGATTCGGGCAGTTCTTC.

This CDR3 reads CASSLAPGQSWETQYF. As DNA, the CDR3 is TGTGCCAGCAGCTTAGCCCCGGGACAAAGCTGGGAGACCCAGTACTTC. The rearrangement links TRBV7-2 to TRBJ2-5, with D perhaps matching TRBD1 (6 bases). Germline CDR1 and CDR2: SGHTA and FQGNSA. Trimming cost V 0 bases and J 5 bases, with 16 bases left between them. The CDR3 runs to 16 residues.